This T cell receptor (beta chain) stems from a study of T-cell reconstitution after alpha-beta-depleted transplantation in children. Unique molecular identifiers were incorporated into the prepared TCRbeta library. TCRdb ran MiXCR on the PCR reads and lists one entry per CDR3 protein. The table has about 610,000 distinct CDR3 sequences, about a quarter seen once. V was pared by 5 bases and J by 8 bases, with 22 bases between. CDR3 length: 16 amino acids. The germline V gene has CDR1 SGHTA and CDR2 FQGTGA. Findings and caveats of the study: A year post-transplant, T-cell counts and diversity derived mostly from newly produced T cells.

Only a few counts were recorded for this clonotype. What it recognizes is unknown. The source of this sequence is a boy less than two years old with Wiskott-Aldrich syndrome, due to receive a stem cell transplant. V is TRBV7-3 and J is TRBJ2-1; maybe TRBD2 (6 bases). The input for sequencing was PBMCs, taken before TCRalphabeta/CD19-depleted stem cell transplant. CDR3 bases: TGTGCCAGCAGCCCCACACGTCAAGGTCCTAGCGATGAGCAGTTCTTC. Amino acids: CASSPTRQGPSDEQFF.